This TCR beta chain was obtained from a study of beta chain features in type 1 diabetes. Study findings and constraints: A moderate, significant TCRB CDR3 shortening appeared in type 1 diabetes across four CD4+ subsets.

V was cut by 4 bases and J by 12 bases, with 19 bases left in between. The V gene's germline CDR1 is SGHNT and CDR2 YYREEE (reference sequence). The length of the CDR3 is 13 residues. As to this clone: The antigen is undetermined.

Reverse transcribing all isolated RNA meant expressed TCRB transcripts were sequenced. Only in-frame clones appear in the TCRdb table, and some are missing; sequencing was by immunoSEQ multiplex PCR. Of 300,000 or so clones in the sample, 13% are singletons; the top ten hold 0.015%. The source is a woman younger than 35 with type 1 diabetes. The J gene is TRBJ1-2, the V gene TRBV5-4; D perhaps matches TRBD1 (5 bases). Input material: naive CD4+ T cells from blood. The CDR3 DNA sequence: TGTGCCAGCAGCGGTATGGGGCAGGGATGGGACACCTTC. Protein product: CASSGMGQGWDTF.